This T cell receptor (beta chain) was documented in a study of T-cell memory formation after mild COVID-19. Study-wide background: Across donors, TCR clusters were largely donor specific.

This clonotype was counted between two and nine times. Antigen: not known. Findings and limits, study-wide: Clones shrinking from day 15 to 85 showed even CD4/CD8 mixes; later expanders tilted CD4+.

A single record per CDR3 protein comes from TCRdb applying MiXCR to the 5' RACE reads. Counted here are fewer than 150,000 distinct CDR3 sequences, approximately 22% occurring once; the ten biggest clones make up around 41%. The CDR3 runs to 18 residues. Deletions cut 0 bases from V and 2 bases from J, with 19 bases between. The germline gives CDR1 SGDLS, CDR2 YYNGEE. The chain combines TRBV9 with TRBJ2-3; the D is unclear. The sample comprised PBMCs or a T cell subset sorted from them (not recorded which). The source is a man aged 18-30 years who had mild COVID-19 (a few samples of this study predate the infection). Cell type and time point are not known. In DNA, the CDR3 is TGTGCCAGCAGCGTAGCACGGACCGCGGCCACTCACACAGATACGCAGTATTTT. This sequence encodes CASSVARTAATHTDTQYF.